The 22 T cell receptor beta chains below all came from one sample that was sequenced in a study of OX40 agonist ivuxolimab in advanced cancers. Libraries were constructed by the immunoSEQ multiplex PCR assay. The immuneACCESS repertoire file appears here via TCRdb, limited to in-frame rearrangements. These files lack a portion of the clones; in checked studies, under half of the deficit traces to unresolved V genes, and the cause of the others is not known. Here the sample has approximately 90,000 clones; roughly 88% occur a single time. 0.25% to 0.3% of the sample lies in the top ten. Sequenced material: CD4+ or CD8+ T cells sorted from blood, taken in a trial of the OX40 agonist ivuxolimab. Receptors were obtained from an adult with an advanced solid tumor such as melanoma, head and neck, liver or kidney cancer.

This chain joins TRBV5-1 and TRBJ2-1, with TRBD2 matching over 7 bases. The J segment lost 0 bases and the V segment lost 3 bases, leaving 0 bases of the junction unmatched. Germline V gene data show CDR1 as SGHRS and CDR2 as YFSETQ. This CDR3 is 14 amino acids long. In nucleotides, the CDR3 is TGCGCCAGCAGCTCGGGGGGCTCCTACAATGAGCAGTTCTTC. This gives the protein CASSSGGSYNEQFF.

This chain connects TRBV5-1 to TRBJ2-7; weak D call: TRBD2 (6 bases). The CDR3 runs to 15 residues. The ends were cut back, 2 bases at V and 4 bases at J, with 16 bases in the middle. Germline-derived CDR1 and CDR2 are SGHRS and YFSETQ. The CDR3 bases are TGCGCCAGCAGCTTTTTCGGGGGAAAGGGGTACGAGCAGTACTTC. It codes for CASSFFGGKGYEQYF.

The chain couples TRBV6-6 to TRBJ2-7, with D uncertain. CDR1 is MNHNY and CDR2 is SVGAGI in the germline V gene (reference sequence). The CDR3 spans 13 residues. Between the trimmed V and J ends, which lost 7 bases and 7 bases, there was a span of 17 bases. The CDR3 region has the DNA TGTGCCAGCAAGTTACAGACCCCTGGGGAGCAGTACTTC. This codes for CASKLQTPGEQYF.

This clone occurred a few times. The genes are TRBV7-3 and TRBJ2-3; the D gene is possibly TRBD2 (6 bases). CDR3 length: 17 amino acids. Trimming took off 2 bases at V and 0 bases at J, with 15 bases between the two ends. Germline CDR1 and CDR2: SGHTA and FQGTGA. In DNA, the CDR3 is TGTGCCAGCAGCTTATCTAGGTTGGGAGGAAGCACAGATACGCAGTATTTT. The encoded protein is CASSLSRLGGSTDTQYF.

J is TRBJ2-5 and V is TRBV4-2; D may be TRBD2 (6 bases). Trimming took 0 bases from V and 4 from J, leaving 12 bases between them. The germline V gene has CDR1 LGHNA and CDR2 YNFKEQ. CDR3 length: 15 residues. As DNA, the CDR3 is TGTGCCAGCAGCCAAGAAGGTAGCGGCGCAGAGACCCAGTACTTC. As protein: CASSQEGSGAETQYF.

The chain has TRBV11-2 and TRBJ2-7; D gene ambiguous. CDR1 is SGHAT and CDR2 is FQNNGV in the germline V gene. This CDR3 is built from 14 residues. Trimming stripped 0 bases from V and 5 bases from J, with 11 bases between. CDR3 DNA sequence: TGTGCCAGCAGCTTAGATCTGGGATCGCACGAGCAGTACTTC. As protein: CASSLDLGSHEQYF.

This clone was detected a few times. This sequence joins TRBV7-2 and TRBJ1-6; a possible D gene is TRBD1 (5 bases). The ends were cut back, 3 bases at V and 14 bases at J, with 8 bases in the middle. This CDR3 has 11 residues. Germline V lookup: CDR1 SGHTA, CDR2 FQGNSA. The CDR3 DNA reads as TGTGCCAGCAGCTTGAGAGGGGCCCTCCACTTT. This encodes CASSLRGALHF. Full variable domain (remainder filled in from reference TRBV7-2 and TRBJ1-6): GAGVSQSPSNKVTEKGKDVELRCDPISGHTALYWYRQSLGQGLEFLIYFQGNSAPDKSGLPSDRFSAERTGGSVSTLTIQRTQQEDSAVYLCASSLRGALHFGNGTRLTVT.

The rearrangement uses TRBV7-2 and TRBJ2-5; TRBD1 agrees at 8 bases. V was pared by 0 bases and J by 1 base, with 7 bases of the junction left unmatched. The CDR3 spans 17 residues. Germline V CDR1 and CDR2: SGHTA, FQGNSA. The CDR3 reads CASSLARTGYIQETQYF. The DNA for the CDR3 is TGTGCCAGCAGCTTAGCTCGGACAGGGTATATCCAAGAGACCCAGTACTTC.

The J gene is TRBJ2-7, the V gene TRBV4-2; tentatively, D is TRBD2 (7 bases). The germline V gene has CDR1 LGHNA and CDR2 YNFKEQ. The CDR3 extends over 14 amino acids. V shed 5 bases and J shed 2 bases, with 13 bases lying between them. CDR3 in DNA: TGTGCCAGCAGCTTGGAAGGGGGGGCCTACGAGCAGTACTTC. Protein product: CASSLEGGAYEQYF.

The chain carries TRBV19 and TRBJ2-1; 16 bases are shared with TRBD2. V gave up 5 bases and J gave up 7 bases; unmatched junction bases: 11. Looked up from germline, CDR1 is LNHDA and CDR2 is SQIVND (reference sequence). There are 18 residues in the CDR3. CDR3 protein: CASSPIPGLAGGLNEQFF. Here the CDR3 DNA reads TGTGCCAGTAGTCCTATCCCGGGACTAGCGGGGGGGCTGAATGAGCAGTTCTTC.

This clone showed up just once. V gene TRBV11-2 combines with J gene TRBJ1-1; possible D gene TRBD1, 5 bases. Trimming took off 5 bases at V and 2 bases at J, with 12 bases between the two ends. The CDR3 loop spans 14 amino acids. Germline V gene data show CDR1 as SGHAT and CDR2 as FQNNGV. The CDR3 spells CASSTGPLNTEAFF. The CDR3 DNA follows: TGTGCCAGCAGCACGGGGCCCCTAAACACTGAAGCTTTCTTT.

This rearrangement joins TRBV14 to TRBJ2-3, with D possibly matching TRBD1 (5 bases). This CDR3 contains 15 residues. The germline V gene has CDR1 SGHDN and CDR2 FVKESK. Trimming shortened V by 0 bases and J by 3 bases, and 10 bases separated the two germline ends. CDR3 region: CASSQDRRTTDTQYF. The CDR3 coding sequence is TGTGCCAGCAGCCAAGATAGAAGGACAACAGATACGCAGTATTTT.

The chain employs TRBV4-1 and TRBJ1-6, with D uncertain. The ends were cut back, 4 bases at V and 5 bases at J, with 15 bases in the middle. Germline CDR1 and CDR2: MGHRA and YSYEKL. The CDR3 is 16 residues long. CDR3 sequence: CASSPQPAGNNSPLHF. DNA of the CDR3: TGCGCCAGCAGCCCCCAACCGGCCGGAAATAATTCACCCCTCCACTTT.

The rearrangement joins TRBV10-2 to TRBJ2-1, with 10 bases matching TRBD2. The CDR3 consists of 14 residues. CDR1 and CDR2 from the germline V gene are WSHSY and SAAADI. The J segment lost 4 bases and the V segment lost 7 bases, leaving 4 bases of the junction unmatched. The CDR3 DNA follows: TGCGCCAGCACCCTAGCGGGAGATTACAATGAGCAGTTCTTC. Translation gives CASTLAGDYNEQFF.

The genes are TRBV2 and TRBJ2-2, with a possible D match to TRBD2 (5 bases). Germline-derived CDR1 and CDR2 are SNHLY and FYNNEI. Trimming stripped 6 bases from V and 2 bases from J, with 13 bases between. The CDR3 contains 15 residues. The DNA for the CDR3 is TGTGCCAGCAGCCCCCCCAGCGGAAACACCGGGGAGCTGTTTTTT. It is translated as CASSPPSGNTGELFF. The variable domain in full, with the rest retrieved from reference TRBV2 and TRBJ2-2, is EPEVTQTPSHQVTQMGQEVILRCVPISNHLYFYWYRQILGQKVEFLVSFYNNEISEKSEIFDDQFSVERPDGSNFTLKIRSTKLEDSAMYFCASSPPSGNTGELFFGEGSRLTVL.

This chain links TRBV6-5 with TRBJ2-1, with 8 bases that match TRBD1. The V gene end was trimmed by 6 bases and the J gene end by 3 bases; junction bases not matched to a gene: 7. This CDR3 comprises 15 residues. Germline V gene lookup returns CDR1 MNHEY and CDR2 SVGAGI. The CDR3 region has the DNA TGTGCCAGCAGACCCGACAGGGGTATCTACAATGAGCAGTTCTTC. Protein product: CASRPDRGIYNEQFF.

This rearrangement joins TRBV11-2 to TRBJ2-7; 8 nucleotides line up with TRBD2. From germline, CDR1 is SGHAT and CDR2 FQNNGV. The CDR3 sequence is 15 residues long. V lost 4 bases and J lost 5; bases outside the gene matches: 10. In DNA form, the CDR3 reads TGTGCCAGCAGCTCAACCGGGGGGGCATCGCACGAGCAGTACTTC. Translating it yields CASSSTGGASHEQYF.

This rearrangement joins TRBV7-8 to TRBJ1-1; D unclear. This CDR3 has 13 residues. Trimming left V 2 bases short and J 4 bases short, with 8 bases between. Germline V gene lookup returns CDR1 SGHVS and CDR2 FQNEAQ. CDR3 in amino acids: CASSLSPPTEAFF. CDR3 DNA: TGTGCCAGCAGCTTAAGCCCCCCCACTGAAGCTTTCTTT.

The J gene is TRBJ1-2, the V gene TRBV27; D gene unclear. Germline-derived CDR1 and CDR2 are MNHEY and SMNVEV (reference sequence). There are 13 residues in the CDR3. V was pared by 11 bases and J by 1 base, with 14 bases between. The CDR3 is CAGILKRNYGYTF. CDR3 nucleotide sequence: TGTGCCGGGATCCTAAAACGTAACTATGGCTACACCTTC.

The J gene is TRBJ2-1, the V gene TRBV6-1; 7 bases align to TRBD1. The CDR3 is made up of 13 amino acids. Germline V gene lookup returns CDR1 MNHNS and CDR2 SASEGT. V dropped 7 bases and J dropped 1; count of bases not matched to a gene: 1. Here the CDR3 reads CASTGQSYNEQFF. The DNA of the CDR3 is TGTGCCAGCACGGGACAGTCCTACAATGAGCAGTTCTTC.

The chain links TRBV28 to TRBJ1-1; D might be TRBD1 (6 bases). The ends were cut back, 6 bases at V and 5 bases at J, with 16 bases in the middle. The CDR3 totals 14 residues. CDR1 MDHEN and CDR2 SYDVKM come from the germline V gene. CDR3 DNA: TGTGCCAGCAGCCGGGGTACAGGGCTTACTGAAGCTTTCTTT. This codes for CASSRGTGLTEAFF.

The chain links TRBV6-5 to TRBJ1-1; D uncertain. The CDR3 has 15 amino acids. CDR1 MNHEY and CDR2 SVGAGI come from the germline V gene. V was pared by 0 bases and J by 0 bases, with 8 bases between. CDR3 region: CASSYSGPMNTEAFF. CDR3 sequence (DNA): TGTGCCAGCAGTTACTCGGGCCCCATGAACACTGAAGCTTTCTTT.